The 24 T cell receptor beta chains reported below all come from one sample, sequenced in a study of Tregs in tolerant kidney transplant recipients. TCRdb's copy holds only in-frame clones and misses some; the assay was immunoSEQ multiplex PCR. There are about 110,000 clones in the sample; nearly 90% occur only once, and roughly 0.31% lies in the top ten. The sample here was CD4+ T cells from blood, taken before the transplant. These TCRs come from a human donor who received a combined kidney and bone marrow transplant.

The CDR3 sequence is CATSRDSGVYEQYF. For the CDR3, the DNA is TGTGCCACCAGCAGAGATTCGGGGGTTTACGAGCAGTACTTC. The chain carries TRBV15 and TRBJ2-7, with D possibly TRBD2 on 6 matching bases. Germline CDR1 and CDR2: LNHNV and YYDKDF (reference sequence). Trimming cost V 0 bases and J 4 bases, with 10 bases left between them. The CDR3 length is 14 residues. Supplemented by reference TRBV15 and TRBJ2-7, the full variable domain reads DAMVIQNPRYQVTQFGKPVTLSCSQTLNHNVMYWYQQKSSQAPKLLFHYYDKDFNNEADTPDNFQSRRPNTSFCFLDIRSPGLGDTAMYLCATSRDSGVYEQYFGPGTRLTVT.

This clone was picked up one time. The rearrangement links TRBV5-4 to TRBJ2-7; D not resolved. The CDR3 sequence is 12 residues long. V lost 2 bases, J lost 4 bases, and 7 bases lay in between. Germline loops: CDR1 SGHNT, CDR2 YYREEE (reference sequence). The CDR3 sequence is CASSFDTYEQYF. In nucleotides, the CDR3 is TGTGCCAGCAGCTTCGACACATACGAGCAGTACTTC.

This chain joins TRBV19 and TRBJ1-2; 7 bases are shared with TRBD1. V dropped 5 bases and J dropped 4; count of bases not matched to a gene: 7. CDR3 length: 14 amino acids. Germline values: CDR1 LNHDA, CDR2 SQIVND (reference sequence). CDR3 amino acids: CASSGNRGVYGYTF. CDR3 DNA: TGTGCCAGTAGTGGGAACAGGGGAGTCTATGGCTACACCTTC.

V usage is TRBV10-1 and J usage is TRBJ1-2; D gene ambiguous. With 2 bases removed from V and 4 bases from J, the gap between germline ends came to 8 bases. CDR1 WNHNN and CDR2 SYGVQD come from the germline V gene (reference sequence). The CDR3 contains 13 residues. CDR3 protein: CASSEGPRYGYTF. The CDR3 DNA is TGCGCCAGCAGTGAGGGGCCTCGCTATGGCTACACCTTC.

The gene calls are TRBV11-2 and TRBJ2-7, with 14 bases lining up with TRBD2. V gave up 0 bases and J gave up 4 bases; unmatched junction bases: 11. The CDR3 is 19 residues long. CDR1 SGHAT and CDR2 FQNNGV come from the germline V gene. The CDR3 DNA reads TGTGCCAGCAGCTTAGATGGGAGACTAGCGGGAGGGGTATCATACGAGCAGTACTTC. Its translation: CASSLDGRLAGGVSYEQYF.

V gene TRBV5-1 combines with J gene TRBJ2-4, with D possibly matching TRBD2 (7 bases). The CDR3 runs to 14 residues. V gave up 2 bases and J gave up 5 bases, with 11 bases separating them. Germline assignment: CDR1 SGHRS and CDR2 YFSETQ. The DNA of the CDR3 is TGCGCCAGCAGCTTAGGGGGGGCCCAAAACATTCAGTACTTC. Protein sequence: CASSLGGAQNIQYF.

The V gene is TRBV9, the J gene TRBJ1-1, with D unclear. Germline V lookup: CDR1 SGDLS, CDR2 YYNGEE. Trimming pared 3 bases from V and 5 bases from J, leaving 11 bases between. The length of the CDR3 is 13 residues. CDR3 region: CASSAYPGTEAFF. The CDR3 bases are TGTGCCAGCAGCGCCTATCCCGGGACTGAAGCTTTCTTT.

The chain uses TRBV25-1 and TRBJ2-4, with D tentatively TRBD2 (5 bases). Germline-derived CDR1 and CDR2 are MGHDK and SYGVNS. V shed 6 bases and J shed 0 bases, with 12 bases lying between them. This CDR3 has 15 residues. CDR3 bases: TGTGCCAGCAGCCCCAGCGGAAAAGCCAAAAACATTCAGTACTTC. This sequence encodes CASSPSGKAKNIQYF.

The chain uses TRBV28 and TRBJ2-3, with D unresolved. The V gene's germline CDR1 is MDHEN and CDR2 SYDVKM. This CDR3 is built from 15 residues. Trimming took 3 bases from V and 1 from J, leaving 11 bases between them. CDR3 bases: TGTGCCAGCAGTTTGCGGTTGGTTGGCACAGATACGCAGTATTTT. It encodes CASSLRLVGTDTQYF. The full variable domain, in which reference TRBV28 and TRBJ2-3 provide the parts outside the CDR3, is DVKVTQSSRYLVKRTGEKVFLECVQDMDHENMFWYRQDPGLGLRLIYFSYDVKMKEKGDIPEGYSVSREKKERFSLILESASTNQTSMYLCASSLRLVGTDTQYFGPGTRLTVL.

The chain couples TRBV15 to TRBJ2-1, with 12 bases lining up with TRBD1. The J segment lost 7 bases and the V segment lost 1 base, leaving 8 bases of the junction unmatched. This CDR3 comprises 17 residues. Germline CDR1 LNHNV, CDR2 YYDKDF (reference sequence). In nucleotides, the CDR3 is TGTGCCACCAGCAGAGGGGACAGGGGGCTCTCGACAAATGAGCAGTTCTTC. Translating it yields CATSRGDRGLSTNEQFF.

This chain connects TRBV10-3 to TRBJ1-1; the D gene is possibly TRBD1 (6 bases). Trimming took off 10 bases at V and 0 bases at J, with 12 bases between the two ends. This CDR3 contains 13 residues. The V gene's germline CDR1 is ENHRY and CDR2 SYGVKD. CDR3 DNA sequence: TGTGCCAACTCCGGGGACATGAACACTGAAGCTTTCTTT. Protein: CANSGDMNTEAFF.

The chain recombines TRBV28 with TRBJ2-7, with 10 bases lining up with TRBD2. J gave up 3 bases and V 4 bases, and 6 bases lay outside the gene matches. Per the germline V gene, CDR1 is MDHEN and CDR2 is SYDVKM. CDR3 length equals 15 residues. The chain's CDR3 is CASSSVAGGDYEQYF. The CDR3 bases are TGTGCCAGCAGTTCGGTAGCGGGAGGTGACTACGAGCAGTACTTC. Together with reference TRBV28 and TRBJ2-7, the CDR3 gives the full variable domain: DVKVTQSSRYLVKRTGEKVFLECVQDMDHENMFWYRQDPGLGLRLIYFSYDVKMKEKGDIPEGYSVSREKKERFSLILESASTNQTSMYLCASSSVAGGDYEQYFGPGTRLTVT.

The CDR3 nucleotides read TGTGCCAGCAGTCGCGGGGGGGCGGAAATCGAGCAGTACTTC. This gives the protein CASSRGGAEIEQYF. This sequence joins TRBV2 and TRBJ2-7, with 9 positions matching TRBD2. The germline gives CDR1 SNHLY, CDR2 FYNNEI. The CDR3 sequence is 14 residues long. J gave up 6 bases and V 5 bases, and 8 bases lay outside the gene matches.

V usage is TRBV7-2 and J usage is TRBJ2-7; no firm D call. V gave up 1 base and J gave up 0 bases, with 7 bases separating them. Germline V CDR1 and CDR2: SGHTA, FQGNSA. This CDR3 has 14 amino acids. CDR3: CASSLGDFSYEQYF. The CDR3 nucleotides read TGTGCCAGCAGCTTAGGCGACTTCTCCTACGAGCAGTACTTC.

This chain connects TRBV2 to TRBJ2-2; 12 nucleotides align to TRBD2. CDR3 size: 16 residues. The V segment lost 8 bases and the J segment 7 bases; nucleotides outside the gene matches: 11. Germline V gene lookup returns CDR1 SNHLY and CDR2 FYNNEI. CDR3 in amino acids: CASRRLAGDRGGELFF. CDR3 coding DNA: TGTGCCAGCCGCCGACTAGCGGGGGACCGGGGCGGGGAGCTGTTTTTT.

This chain joins TRBV5-6 and TRBJ2-3; no reliable D call. Trimming shortened V by 0 bases and J by 2 bases, and 4 bases separated the two germline ends. Germline V lookup: CDR1 SGHDT, CDR2 YYEEEE. The CDR3 covers 13 residues. The chain's CDR3 is CASSLGATDTQYF. The CDR3 bases are TGTGCCAGCAGCTTGGGGGCCACAGATACGCAGTATTTT.

This chain joins TRBV2 and TRBJ2-7, with 7 nucleotides matching TRBD1. The germline CDR1 and CDR2 sequences are SNHLY and FYNNEI. This CDR3 is built from 15 residues. J gave up 5 bases and V 5 bases, and 12 bases lay outside the gene matches. This CDR3 reads CASSLHTGVGHEQYF. CDR3 sequence (DNA): TGTGCCAGCAGTCTACATACAGGGGTTGGCCACGAGCAGTACTTC.

V usage is TRBV27 and J usage is TRBJ2-5; maybe TRBD1 (5 bases). The germline V and J ends were trimmed by 6 bases and 5 bases, with 19 bases remaining between them. CDR3 size: 15 residues. CDR1 and CDR2 from the germline V gene are MNHEY and SMNVEV (reference sequence). For the CDR3, the DNA is TGTGCCAGCAGCCCCAGGGCAGGGATCTCGGAGACCCAGTACTTC. This codes for CASSPRAGISETQYF.

The gene calls are TRBV15 and TRBJ2-3; 10 bases are shared with TRBD1. This CDR3 comprises 15 residues. The germline V gene encodes CDR1 LNHNV and CDR2 YYDKDF (reference sequence). The V and J ends lost 5 bases and 6 bases, in that order; junction bases with no gene match: 8. In DNA form, the CDR3 reads TGTGCCACCAGCCGGAGGGGACAGGGGACCGATACGCAGTATTTT. This translates into CATSRRGQGTDTQYF.

The chain joins TRBV7-2 to TRBJ2-5, with a tentative D call TRBD2 (5 bases). The CDR3 extends over 13 amino acids. Germline V gives CDR1 SGHTA, CDR2 FQGNSA. Trimming shortened V by 4 bases and J by 5 bases, and 11 bases separated the two germline ends. The CDR3 sequence is CASSSGSRETQYF. The CDR3 nucleotides are TGTGCCAGCAGCTCGGGGTCGAGGGAGACCCAGTACTTC.

The chain joins TRBV7-2 to TRBJ2-7; maybe TRBD2 (7 bases). V lost 1 base to trimming and J lost 3 bases, with 13 bases between them. Germline CDR1 reads SGHTA; CDR2 reads FQGNSA. This CDR3 spans 15 amino acids. CDR3 amino acids: CASSLVAGANYEQYF. The DNA for the CDR3 is TGTGCCAGCAGCTTAGTGGCGGGGGCAAACTACGAGCAGTACTTC.

This chain uses TRBV5-5 with TRBJ1-4; D gene uncertain. The CDR3 has 12 residues. The germline V and J ends were trimmed by 1 base and 12 bases, with 10 bases remaining between them. Germline values: CDR1 SGHKS, CDR2 YYEKEE (reference sequence). The CDR3, as DNA: TGTGCCAGCAGCTTGACCCACTTGGAACTGTTTTTT. Protein: CASSLTHLELFF.

The V call is TRBV4-3, the J call TRBJ2-4; D might be TRBD2 (5 bases). Germline V gene sequence: CDR1 LGHNA, CDR2 YSLEER. With 0 bases removed from V and 1 base from J, the gap between germline ends came to 10 bases. CDR3 length: 16 residues. CDR3 residues: CASSQESPGAKNIQYF. The CDR3, as DNA: TGCGCCAGCAGCCAAGAATCCCCGGGGGCCAAAAACATTCAGTACTTC.

This clone was detected a few times. The chain is built from TRBV28 and TRBJ1-2; 7 bases line up with TRBD1. V shed 5 bases and J 7 bases; nucleotides not matched to a gene: 10. Germline V gives CDR1 MDHEN, CDR2 SYDVKM. This CDR3 contains 14 residues. The CDR3 sequence is CASSTTGQLGGYTF. DNA of the CDR3: TGTGCCAGCAGTACTACGGGACAGCTCGGTGGCTACACCTTC.